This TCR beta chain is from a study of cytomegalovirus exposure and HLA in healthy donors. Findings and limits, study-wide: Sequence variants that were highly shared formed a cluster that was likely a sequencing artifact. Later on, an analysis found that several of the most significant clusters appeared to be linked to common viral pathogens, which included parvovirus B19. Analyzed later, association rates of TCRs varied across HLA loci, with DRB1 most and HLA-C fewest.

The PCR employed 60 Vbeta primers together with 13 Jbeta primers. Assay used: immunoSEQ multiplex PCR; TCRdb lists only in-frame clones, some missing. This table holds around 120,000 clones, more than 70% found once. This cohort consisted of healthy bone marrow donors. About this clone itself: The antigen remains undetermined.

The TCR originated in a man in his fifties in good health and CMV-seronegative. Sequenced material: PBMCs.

As DNA, the CDR3 is TGTGCCAGCAGATCAGCAACTAATGAAAAACTGTTTTTT. Protein product: CASRSATNEKLFF. The V gene is TRBV6-5, the J gene TRBJ1-4; no clear D gene. The CDR3 is 13 residues long. Between the trimmed V and J ends, which lost 6 bases and 0 bases, there was a span of 5 bases. Germline V gives CDR1 MNHEY, CDR2 SVGAGI.